This T cell receptor (beta chain) was sequenced in a study of shared T cell receptors in the human thymus. The method was immunoSEQ multiplex PCR; TCRdb's version includes in-frame clones alone and lacks a portion of them. This table has over 60,000 clones, roughly 96% appearing once. This clone has only one observation. CDR1 and CDR2 from the germline V gene are SGHRS and YFSETQ. There are 17 residues in the CDR3. The V end lost 2 bases, the J end lost 1 base, and 16 bases lay between the germline ends. The sequenced material came from thymocytes. V gene TRBV5-1 combines with J gene TRBJ2-1; D remains ambiguous. This receptor was identified in a human donor. CDR3 sequence (DNA): TGCGCCAGCAGCTTCTCTTTGGTCCTAGGGTCCTACAATGAGCAGTTCTTC. It translates to CASSFSLVLGSYNEQFF.